This passage covers 13 T cell receptor beta chains from one sample sequenced in a study of memory CD4+ T cells and cytomegalovirus serostatus. Clones were read by immunoSEQ multiplex PCR, and TCRdb kept only the in-frame ones, dropping some. This table has 55,000 to 80,000 clones, around 76% appearing once. The sort gate was single viable CD3+CD4+CD8-CD45RO+ cells for memory CD4+ T cells. Sequenced sample: memory CD4+ T cells from blood. These receptors were taken from an adult in good health and CMV-seropositive.

The chain links TRBV10-3 to TRBJ1-4; D is unresolved. This CDR3 contains 16 residues. Trimming pared 2 bases from V and 0 bases from J, leaving 10 bases between. Germline V gene sequence: CDR1 ENHRY, CDR2 SYGVKD. The CDR3 nucleotides read TGTGCCATCAGTGAGAGGACTGCCGCAACTAATGAAAAACTGTTTTTT. Amino acids: CAISERTAATNEKLFF.

This sequence joins TRBV4-2 and TRBJ2-5; unclear D gene. V was pared by 1 base and J by 1 base, with 7 bases between. This CDR3 is built from 14 residues. The germline V gene has CDR1 LGHNA and CDR2 YNFKEQ. In DNA, the CDR3 is TGTGCCAGCAGCCAAGCAAGCGTCCAAGAGACCCAGTACTTC. It yields the protein CASSQASVQETQYF.

This clone was seen only a few times. As DNA, the CDR3 is TGTGCCAGCTCACCACCGTCTGTACGGGGTGAGCAGTTCTTC. Translating it yields CASSPPSVRGEQFF. The chain employs TRBV18 and TRBJ2-1; possible D gene TRBD2, 5 bases. The CDR3 consists of 14 residues. Germline loops: CDR1 KGHSH, CDR2 LQKENI. Trimming took 0 bases from V and 9 from J, leaving 12 bases between them.

This rearrangement joins TRBV10-3 to TRBJ2-7; D not certain. This CDR3 comprises 12 residues. Germline CDR1 and CDR2: ENHRY and SYGVKD. The ends were cut back, 0 bases at V and 6 bases at J, with 6 bases in the middle. In DNA form, the CDR3 reads TGTGCCATCAGTGAGTCGGCTTCCGAGCAGTACTTC. Translated, it gives CAISESASEQYF.

The V call is TRBV10-3, the J call TRBJ2-2; the D gene is possibly TRBD1 (5 bases). V gave up 4 bases and J gave up 3 bases, with 9 bases separating them. The CDR3 spans 14 residues. Looked up from germline, CDR1 is ENHRY and CDR2 is SYGVKD. The CDR3 coding sequence is TGTGCCATCAGTGGAGACAGACACACCGGGGAGCTGTTTTTT. Protein product: CAISGDRHTGELFF.

The chain recombines TRBV30 with TRBJ2-3, with D uncertain. This CDR3 region has 14 residues. V shed 0 bases and J shed 2 bases, with 9 bases lying between them. Germline values: CDR1 GTSNPN, CDR2 SVGIG (reference sequence). This CDR3 reads CAWSVVLNTDTQYF. Here the CDR3 DNA reads TGTGCCTGGAGTGTCGTACTTAACACAGATACGCAGTATTTT.

The rearrangement joins TRBV5-8 to TRBJ1-1, with D tentatively TRBD1 (6 bases). The CDR3 has 12 amino acids. Per germline, CDR1 SGHTS and CDR2 YDEGEE. Trimming shortened V by 2 bases and J by 6 bases, and 8 bases separated the two germline ends. This CDR3 is CASSFWTAEAFF. The CDR3 coding sequence is TGTGCCAGCAGCTTCTGGACAGCTGAAGCTTTCTTT.

The V gene is TRBV6-5, the J gene TRBJ1-4; the D gene is possibly TRBD1 (6 bases). This CDR3 is 15 amino acids long. Trimming stripped 6 bases from V and 7 bases from J, with 18 bases between. Germline V gene data show CDR1 as MNHEY and CDR2 as SVGAGI. CDR3 sequence (DNA): TGTGCCAGCAGACCCCGAGGAGGGGGGGGTGAAAAACTGTTTTTT. Protein product: CASRPRGGGGEKLFF.

The chain combines TRBV6-6 with TRBJ2-3; TRBD2 agrees at 8 bases. Trimming at V came to 7 bases and at J to 0 bases, leaving 6 bases not matched to a gene. The CDR3 runs to 15 residues. Germline CDR1 MNHNY, CDR2 SVGAGI (reference sequence). The CDR3 sequence: CASTRPSGSTDTQYF. CDR3 DNA: TGTGCCAGCACCCGTCCTAGCGGGAGCACAGATACGCAGTATTTT.

This chain links TRBV5-1 with TRBJ2-2; D unclear. Trimming removed 4 bases from V and 5 bases from J, with 9 bases in between. This CDR3 spans 13 amino acids. Looked up from germline, CDR1 is SGHRS and CDR2 is YFSETQ. CDR3 DNA: TGCGCCAGCAGCGCCACCGGGACCGGGGAGCTGTTTTTT. Translation: CASSATGTGELFF.

This rearrangement joins TRBV29-1 to TRBJ2-2, with 11 bases matching TRBD2. With 6 bases clipped from V and 4 bases from J, the junction kept 7 bases outside the gene matches. The CDR3 length is 15 residues. Germline CDR1 SQVTM, CDR2 ANQGSEA. The CDR3 sequence: CSVATGTSGTGELFF. Here the CDR3 DNA reads TGCAGCGTGGCTACCGGGACTAGCGGCACCGGGGAGCTGTTTTTT.

This clone was detected a few times. The V gene is TRBV29-1, the J gene TRBJ1-5; no reliable D call. Germline loops: CDR1 SQVTM, CDR2 ANQGSEA. Trimming left V 7 bases short and J 0 bases short, with 10 bases between. This CDR3 has 13 residues. In nucleotides, the CDR3 is TGCAGCGCTGGGATAAATAGCAATCAGCCCCAGCATTTT. This encodes CSAGINSNQPQHF.

V usage is TRBV27 and J usage is TRBJ2-7, with TRBD1 matching 8 bases. Trimming removed 6 bases from V and 4 bases from J; junction bases left unmatched: 14. CDR3 size: 16 residues. The V gene's germline CDR1 is MNHEY and CDR2 SMNVEV (reference sequence). CDR3 sequence reads: CASSLDREALRYEQYF. CDR3 DNA: TGTGCCAGCAGCCTGGACAGGGAGGCCCTCAGGTACGAGCAGTACTTC.